The T cell receptor beta chain described here comes from a study of patients and donors after allogeneic stem cell transplantation. In TCRdb, the RT-PCR reads were re-called with MiXCR into one record per CDR3 protein. Here the sample spans about 12,000 distinct CDR3 sequences, around 25% being singletons. This CDR3 has 13 residues. From germline, CDR1 is MGHRA and CDR2 YSYEKL. V lost 4 bases and J 3 bases, leaving 10 bases between the germline ends. In this sample, this clonotype turned up once. The sample was blood, either unsorted or a sorted T cell fraction (not recorded which). The sequence was obtained from a human donor who was either an allogeneic HSCT recipient or a stem cell or donor lymphocyte infusion donor (not recorded which). It is not recorded whose cells these are; they may come from a transplant donor. The V call is TRBV4-1, the J call TRBJ2-7, with a weak D call TRBD1 (5 bases). The CDR3 spells CASSRVDSYEQYF. The CDR3 DNA follows: TGCGCCAGCAGCCGGGTCGACAGCTACGAGCAGTACTTC.